This TCR beta chain was recovered during a study of blood T cell repertoires in COVID-19. Overall study: Samples of COVID-19 (acute and convalescent) were obtained from the United States, Italy and Spain. The cDNA or gDNA used as material had been derived from T cells, B-cell-depleted T cells, or PBMCs.

Seattle patients were enrolled during active infection and followed longitudinally. V gave up 4 bases and J gave up 4 bases; unmatched junction bases: 5. CDR1 and CDR2 (germline): MGHDK, SYGVNS. The CDR3 is made up of 15 amino acids. The data were produced by immunoSEQ multiplex PCR, yet TCRdb's version contains in-frame clones alone and is incomplete. Among 150,000 to 190,000 clones listed, more than 75% were seen once. The TCR was taken from a woman aged 55-69 years with COVID-19, enrolled during active disease. Sequencing was done on a sample of peripheral blood. The chain employs TRBV25-1 and TRBJ1-3; the match to TRBD1 covers 9 bases. The CDR3 DNA is TGTGCCAGCAGTGTACCCGGGACAGGGGGAAACACCATATATTTT. It codes for CASSVPGTGGNTIYF.